The T cell receptor beta chain described here comes from a study of T-cell memory formation after mild COVID-19. This clonotype was detected ten times or more. TCRdb reprocessed the 5' RACE reads with MiXCR, giving one entry per CDR3 protein. Counted here are about 400,000 distinct CDR3 sequences, more than 20% occurring once; the ten biggest clones make up around 13%. V shed 5 bases and J shed 0 bases, with 10 bases lying between them. The CDR3 is 14 amino acids. The chain employs TRBV12-3 or TRBV12-4 and TRBJ1-1, with D uncertain. Sequencing used PBMCs or a T cell subset sorted from them (not recorded which). The TCR was taken from an adult woman who had mild COVID-19 (a few samples of this study predate the infection). Cell type and time point are not known. The CDR3 DNA reads as TGTGCCAGCAGTCCCCAACAGCTGAACACTGAAGCTTTCTTT. Protein sequence: CASSPQQLNTEAFF.